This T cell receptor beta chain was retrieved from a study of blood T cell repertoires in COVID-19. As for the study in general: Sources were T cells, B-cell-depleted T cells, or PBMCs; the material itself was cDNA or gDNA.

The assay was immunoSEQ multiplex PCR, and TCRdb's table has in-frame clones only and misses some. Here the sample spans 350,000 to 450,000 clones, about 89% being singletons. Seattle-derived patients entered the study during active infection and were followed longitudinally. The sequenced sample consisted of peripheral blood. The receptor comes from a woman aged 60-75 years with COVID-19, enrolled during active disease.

CDR3 nucleotide sequence: TGTGCCAGCAGCCCTTTATCAGGACGGGCGGGGCCCCCCTACGAGCAGTACTTC. Translated: CASSPLSGRAGPPYEQYF. The rearrangement links TRBV7-9 to TRBJ2-7, with D perhaps matching TRBD2 (6 bases). Germline V gene sequence: CDR1 SEHNR, CDR2 FQNEAQ (reference sequence). Trimming removed 5 bases from V and 2 bases from J, with 25 bases in between. The CDR3 totals 18 residues. Variable domain in full (rest from reference TRBV7-9 and TRBJ2-7): DTGVSQNPRHKITKRGQNVTFRCDPISEHNRLYWYRQTLGQGPEFLTYFQNEAQLEKSRLLSDRFSAERPKGSFSTLEIQRTEQGDSAMYLCASSPLSGRAGPPYEQYFGPGTRLTVT.